This T cell receptor (beta chain) emerged from a study of cytomegalovirus exposure and HLA in healthy donors (dated by TCRdb to the late 2010s). With regard to the full study: According to a later analysis, the approximately 130 validation repertoires were produced on the same platform as the 680 or so repertoires of the first cohort. The study was designed to test whether signatures of past pathogen exposure could be identified by cataloging public T cell receptors. In addition to the first cohort of roughly 670 subjects, a separate validation cohort of 130 or so different subjects was used. To predict cytomegalovirus infection status, the study brought together high-throughput TCR immunosequencing, statistical association of individual TCRs with disease status, and machine learning.

Separate from the approximately 730-subject first cohort, the validation cohort of about 120 subjects was the group to which the donors belonged. What the work shows at the level of the full study, not this receptor alone: A later analysis lacked HLA typing for the validation cohort, so it scored co-occurrence in that cohort across all 110 or so repertoires. A later analysis found that TCRs clustered in the first cohort also tended to co-occur in the 120 validation repertoires, with approximately 93% of cluster scores above 0. The authors suggested that the approach could potentially be generalized to other disease states and immunological phenotypes. The study gave a list of over 150 TCR beta chains associated with cytomegalovirus. Most TCR sequences were observed very rarely across donors, whereas some public TCRs were present in many individuals. The classifier was reported to diagnose cytomegalovirus status with high specificity and sensitivity in both the original and validation cohorts. In vitro tests confirmed that three of the cytomegalovirus-associated TCR beta chains recognize cytomegalovirus antigens.

Points on this clone: This clone's antigen is unknown. No much larger clone exists at a distance of one base, and base qualities are not known.

Receptors were amplified or captured by the immunoSEQ multiplex PCR assay. The study's processing was this. To diagnose cytomegalovirus status from the catalog of TCR beta chain sequences, a statistical classification framework was built. TCRdb carries this immuneACCESS record with in-frame sequences only. Its versions omit some clonotypes, under half of them owing to an unresolved V gene in the studies checked, with the rest unexplained. V, J and clone size were drawn from that table, and D and trimming were deduced from the DNA. This sample holds roughly 120,000 clones; approximately 91% were observed only once. The top ten constitute about 4.5% of the sample. The sequencing sample was made of PBMCs. This TCR derives from a man between 18 and 35 years old in good health and CMV-seropositive.

The nucleotide sequence reads TGTGCCACCCAGAACACTGAAGCTTTCTTT. Its translation is CATQNTEAFF. The rearrangement combines TRBV28 with TRBJ1-1, with the D gene uncertain. Deletion took 10 bases off V and 1 base off J, with a span of 4 bases between the germline ends. The CDR3 contains 10 residues, cysteine and phenylalanine counted. Only the CDR3 portion is preserved as DNA: 30 bases, with reading frame beginning at the first base. The germline V gene supplies CDR1 MDHEN and CDR2 SYDVKM. The full variable domain, completed from the reference TRBV28 and TRBJ1-1 proteins outside the CDR3, reads DVKVTQSSRYLVKRTGEKVFLECVQDMDHENMFWYRQDPGLGLRLIYFSYDVKMKEKGDIPEGYSVSREKKERFSLILESASTNQTSMYLCATQNTEAFFGQGTRLTVV.